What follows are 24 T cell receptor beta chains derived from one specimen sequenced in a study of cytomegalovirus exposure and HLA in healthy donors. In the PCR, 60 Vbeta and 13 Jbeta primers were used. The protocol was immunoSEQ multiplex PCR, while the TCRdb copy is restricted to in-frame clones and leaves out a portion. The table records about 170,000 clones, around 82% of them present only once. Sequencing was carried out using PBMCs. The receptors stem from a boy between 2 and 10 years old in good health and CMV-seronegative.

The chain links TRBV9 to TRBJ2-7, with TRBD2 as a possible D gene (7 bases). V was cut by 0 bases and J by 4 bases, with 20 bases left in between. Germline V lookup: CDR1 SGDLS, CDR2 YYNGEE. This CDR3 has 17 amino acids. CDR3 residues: CASSVGGGAGVEYEQYF. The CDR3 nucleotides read TGTGCCAGCAGCGTAGGAGGGGGGGCGGGAGTAGAATACGAGCAGTACTTC.

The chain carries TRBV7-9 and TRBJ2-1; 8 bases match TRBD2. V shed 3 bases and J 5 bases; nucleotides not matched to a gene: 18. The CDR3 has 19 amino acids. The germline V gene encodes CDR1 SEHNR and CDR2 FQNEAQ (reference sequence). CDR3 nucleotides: TGTGCCAGCAGCTTTGGGCGACTAGCGAGGGGGTTTGCTGACAATGAGCAGTTCTTC. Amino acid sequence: CASSFGRLARGFADNEQFF.

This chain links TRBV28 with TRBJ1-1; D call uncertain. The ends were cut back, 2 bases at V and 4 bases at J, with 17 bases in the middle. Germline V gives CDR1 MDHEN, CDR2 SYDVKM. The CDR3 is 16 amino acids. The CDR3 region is CASSLIGVYGRTEAFF. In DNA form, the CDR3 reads TGTGCCAGCAGTTTAATCGGGGTATACGGGCGCACTGAAGCTTTCTTT.

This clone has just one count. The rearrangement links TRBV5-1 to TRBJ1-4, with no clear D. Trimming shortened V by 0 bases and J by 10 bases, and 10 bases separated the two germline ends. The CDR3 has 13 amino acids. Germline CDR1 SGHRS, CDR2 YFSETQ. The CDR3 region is CASSLAPNGKLFF. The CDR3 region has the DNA TGCGCCAGCAGCTTGGCCCCCAACGGAAAACTGTTTTTT.

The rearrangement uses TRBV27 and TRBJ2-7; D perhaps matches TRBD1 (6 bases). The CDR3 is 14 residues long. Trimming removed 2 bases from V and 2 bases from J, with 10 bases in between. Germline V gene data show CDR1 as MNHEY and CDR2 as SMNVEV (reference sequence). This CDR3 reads CASSLAGTTYEQYF. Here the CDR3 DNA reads TGTGCCAGCAGTTTAGCCGGGACAACCTACGAGCAGTACTTC.

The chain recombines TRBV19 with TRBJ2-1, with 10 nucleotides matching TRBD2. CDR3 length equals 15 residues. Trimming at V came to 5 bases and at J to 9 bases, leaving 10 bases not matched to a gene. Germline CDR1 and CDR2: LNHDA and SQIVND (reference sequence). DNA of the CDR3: TGTGCCAGTAGTTCCAGCGGGAGGGCCTGGTTTGAGCAGTTCTTC. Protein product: CASSSSGRAWFEQFF.

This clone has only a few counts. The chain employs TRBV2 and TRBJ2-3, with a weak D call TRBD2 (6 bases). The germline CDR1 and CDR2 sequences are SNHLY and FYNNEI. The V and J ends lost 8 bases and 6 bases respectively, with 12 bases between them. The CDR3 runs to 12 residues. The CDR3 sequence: CASLRSGDTQYF. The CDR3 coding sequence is TGTGCCAGCCTCAGGAGCGGGGATACGCAGTATTTT. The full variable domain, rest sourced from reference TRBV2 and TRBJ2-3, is EPEVTQTPSHQVTQMGQEVILRCVPISNHLYFYWYRQILGQKVEFLVSFYNNEISEKSEIFDDQFSVERPDGSNFTLKIRSTKLEDSAMYFCASLRSGDTQYFGPGTRLTVL.

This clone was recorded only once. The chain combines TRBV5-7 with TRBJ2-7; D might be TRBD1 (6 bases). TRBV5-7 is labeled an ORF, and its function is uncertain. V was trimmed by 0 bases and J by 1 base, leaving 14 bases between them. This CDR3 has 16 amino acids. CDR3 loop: CASSLDSRDTSYEQYF. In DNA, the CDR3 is TGTGCCAGCAGCTTGGATTCCCGGGACACGTCCTACGAGCAGTACTTC.

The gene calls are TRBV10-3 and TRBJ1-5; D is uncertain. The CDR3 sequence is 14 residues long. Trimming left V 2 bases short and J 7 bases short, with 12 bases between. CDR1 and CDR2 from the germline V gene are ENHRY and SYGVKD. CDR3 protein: CAISEGGIGQPQHF. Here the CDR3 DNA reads TGTGCCATCAGTGAGGGAGGGATTGGACAGCCCCAGCATTTT.

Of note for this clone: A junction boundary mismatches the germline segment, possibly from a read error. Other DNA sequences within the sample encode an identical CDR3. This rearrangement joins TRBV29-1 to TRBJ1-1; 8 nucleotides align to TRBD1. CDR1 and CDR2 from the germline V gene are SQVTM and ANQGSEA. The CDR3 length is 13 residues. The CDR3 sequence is CSVRQGSNTEAFF. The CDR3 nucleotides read TGCAGCGTTAGACAGGGGTCGAACACTGAAGCCTTCTTT.

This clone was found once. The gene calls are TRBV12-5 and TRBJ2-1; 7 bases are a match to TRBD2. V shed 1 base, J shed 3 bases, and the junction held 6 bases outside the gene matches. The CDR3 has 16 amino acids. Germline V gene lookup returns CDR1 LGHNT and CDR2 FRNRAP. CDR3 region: CASGLGGGGNYNEQFF. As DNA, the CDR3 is TGTGCTAGTGGTTTGGGAGGCGGGGGTAACTACAATGAGCAGTTCTTC.

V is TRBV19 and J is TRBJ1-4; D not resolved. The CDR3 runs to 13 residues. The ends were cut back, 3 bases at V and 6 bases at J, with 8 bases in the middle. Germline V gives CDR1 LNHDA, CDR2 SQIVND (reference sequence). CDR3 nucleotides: TGTGCCAGTAGTATGAGGAATTATGAAAAACTGTTTTTT. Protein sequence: CASSMRNYEKLFF.

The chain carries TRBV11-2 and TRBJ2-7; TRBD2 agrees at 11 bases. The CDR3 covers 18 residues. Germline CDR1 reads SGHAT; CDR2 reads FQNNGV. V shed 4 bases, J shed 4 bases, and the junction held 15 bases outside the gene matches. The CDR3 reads CASSSRPSGRSRQYEQYF. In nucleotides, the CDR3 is TGTGCCAGCAGCTCCCGACCTAGCGGGAGGTCACGCCAGTACGAGCAGTACTTC.

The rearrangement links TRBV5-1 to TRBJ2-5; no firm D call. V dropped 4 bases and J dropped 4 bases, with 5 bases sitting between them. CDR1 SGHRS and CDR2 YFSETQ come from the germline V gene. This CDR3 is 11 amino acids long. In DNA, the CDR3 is TGCGCCAGCAGCACTGGAGAGACCCAGTACTTC. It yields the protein CASSTGETQYF. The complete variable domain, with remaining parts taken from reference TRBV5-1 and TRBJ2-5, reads KAGVTQTPRYLIKTRGQQVTLSCSPISGHRSVSWYQQTPGQGLQFLFEYFSETQRNKGNFPGRFSGRQFSNSRSEMNVSTLELGDSALYLCASSTGETQYFGPGTRLLVL.

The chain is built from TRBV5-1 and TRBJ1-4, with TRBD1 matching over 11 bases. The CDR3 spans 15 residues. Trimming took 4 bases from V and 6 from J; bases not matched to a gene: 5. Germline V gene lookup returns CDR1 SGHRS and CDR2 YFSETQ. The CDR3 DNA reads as TGCGCCAGCAGCGGAGGGACAGGGGGGCATGAAAAACTGTTTTTT. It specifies CASSGGTGGHEKLFF.

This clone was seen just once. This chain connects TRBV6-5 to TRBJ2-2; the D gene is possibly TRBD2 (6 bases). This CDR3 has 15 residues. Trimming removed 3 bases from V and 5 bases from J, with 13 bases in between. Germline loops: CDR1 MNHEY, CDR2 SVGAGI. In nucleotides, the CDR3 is TGTGCCAGCAGTTATACGGGAGCTGGAACCGGGGAGCTGTTTTTT. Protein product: CASSYTGAGTGELFF.

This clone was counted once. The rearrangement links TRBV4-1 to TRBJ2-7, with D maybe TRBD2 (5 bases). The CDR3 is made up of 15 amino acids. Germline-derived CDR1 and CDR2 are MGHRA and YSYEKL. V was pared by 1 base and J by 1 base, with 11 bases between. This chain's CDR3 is CASSQGRGLSYEQYF. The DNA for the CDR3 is TGCGCCAGCAGCCAAGGTAGAGGACTGTCCTACGAGCAGTACTTC.

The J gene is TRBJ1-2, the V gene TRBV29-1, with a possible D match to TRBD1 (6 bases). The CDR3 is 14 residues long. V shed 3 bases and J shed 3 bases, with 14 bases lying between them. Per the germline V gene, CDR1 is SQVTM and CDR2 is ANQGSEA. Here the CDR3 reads CSVEGVQGDYGYTF. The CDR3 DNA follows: TGCAGCGTTGAGGGTGTACAGGGAGACTATGGCTACACCTTC.

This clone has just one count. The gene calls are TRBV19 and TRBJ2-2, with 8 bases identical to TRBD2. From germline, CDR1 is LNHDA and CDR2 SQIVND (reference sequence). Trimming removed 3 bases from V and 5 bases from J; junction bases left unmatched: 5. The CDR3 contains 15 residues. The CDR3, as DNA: TGTGCCAGTAGTATTTTACTAGCGGAGACCGGGGAGCTGTTTTTT. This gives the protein CASSILLAETGELFF.

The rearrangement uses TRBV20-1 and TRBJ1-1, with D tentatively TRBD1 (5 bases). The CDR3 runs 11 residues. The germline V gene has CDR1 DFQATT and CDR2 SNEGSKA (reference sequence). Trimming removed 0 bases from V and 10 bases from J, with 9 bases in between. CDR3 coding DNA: TGCAGTGCTAGAGAATCCCAGGGAGCTTTCTTT. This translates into CSARESQGAFF.

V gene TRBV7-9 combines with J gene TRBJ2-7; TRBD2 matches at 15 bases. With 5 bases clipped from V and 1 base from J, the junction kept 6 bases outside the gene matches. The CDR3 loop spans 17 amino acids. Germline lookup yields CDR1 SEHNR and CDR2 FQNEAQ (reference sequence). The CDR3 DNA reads TGTGCCAGCAGCGGACTAGCGGGAGGGGAAAGGTCCTACGAGCAGTACTTC. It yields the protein CASSGLAGGERSYEQYF.

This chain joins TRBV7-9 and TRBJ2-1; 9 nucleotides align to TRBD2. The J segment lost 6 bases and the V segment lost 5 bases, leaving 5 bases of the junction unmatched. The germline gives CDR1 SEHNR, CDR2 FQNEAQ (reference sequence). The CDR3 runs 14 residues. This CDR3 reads CASSQREASNEQFF. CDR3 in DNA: TGTGCCAGCAGCCAGCGGGAGGCCTCCAATGAGCAGTTCTTC.

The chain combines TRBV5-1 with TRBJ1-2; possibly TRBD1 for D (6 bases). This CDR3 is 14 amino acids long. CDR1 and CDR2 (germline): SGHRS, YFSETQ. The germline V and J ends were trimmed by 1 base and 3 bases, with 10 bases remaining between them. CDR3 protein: CASSLRGAHYGYTF. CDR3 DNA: TGCGCCAGCAGCTTGCGGGGGGCCCACTATGGCTACACCTTC.

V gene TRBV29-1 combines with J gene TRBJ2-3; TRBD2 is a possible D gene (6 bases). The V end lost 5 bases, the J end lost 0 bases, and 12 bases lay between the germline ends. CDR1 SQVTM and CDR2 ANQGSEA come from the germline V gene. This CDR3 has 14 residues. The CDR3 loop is CSVLPGLSTDTQYF. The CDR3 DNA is TGCAGCGTTTTACCGGGACTGAGCACAGATACGCAGTATTTT.